The entry below gives a single TCR beta chain sequence along with its context. Its antigen is not known. The data stem from a study of T cell responses to AZD1222 COVID-19 vaccine. General study points: Clonal diversity may have been underestimated, and the donors were mostly white British, with more females than males. Sampled repertoires all dated from after the peak T cell response. A reported finding is that nearly half of spike-specific TCRs target unmutated variant regions. Distributed over spike, vaccine-associated CD4 TCRs predominated at 160-218 and 743-854.

The V gene lost 5 bases and the J gene lost 7 bases, with 17 bases spanning the gap. Germline values: CDR1 SNHLY, CDR2 FYNNEI. The CDR3 sequence is 14 residues long. Sequencing was performed with immunoSEQ multiplex PCR; in TCRdb, only in-frame clones are kept and a portion is missing. This repertoire shows approximately 120,000 clones, around 89% found once; its top ten account for about 9.5%. This material consisted of peripheral blood, taken 28 days after the second AZD1222 dose. The chain carries TRBV2 and TRBJ2-5; D gene unclear. The TCR comes from an adult who received the AZD1222 COVID-19 vaccine. The chain's CDR3 is CASSQRVGEGTQYF. The CDR3 region has the DNA TGTGCCAGCAGTCAAAGGGTGGGCGAAGGGACCCAGTACTTC.